This passage covers 17 T cell receptor beta chains from one sample sequenced in a study of cytomegalovirus exposure and HLA in healthy donors. This table comes from immunoSEQ multiplex PCR, and its TCRdb copy is limited to in-frame clones, with some not included. The sample lists fewer than 150,000 clones, approximately 86% occurring once. The material sequenced was PBMCs. These receptors were obtained from a man aged 18 to 30 in good health and CMV-seropositive.

The genes are TRBV5-1 and TRBJ2-5, with D unresolved. The CDR3 has 15 amino acids. Per the germline V gene, CDR1 is SGHRS and CDR2 is YFSETQ. Trimming removed 2 bases at V and 2 bases at J, with 13 bases between. The CDR3 loop reads CASSLRQLDQETQYF. CDR3 coding DNA: TGCGCCAGCAGCTTAAGACAACTTGATCAAGAGACCCAGTACTTC.

This clone was recorded only once. The chain carries TRBV29-1 and TRBJ2-5; D remains unclear. Germline V gene data show CDR1 as SQVTM and CDR2 as ANQGSEA. Trimming cost V 4 bases and J 5 bases, with 5 bases left between them. The CDR3 is 10 amino acids. The CDR3: CSVVSETQYF. CDR3 coding DNA: TGCAGCGTTGTGTCGGAGACCCAGTACTTC.

The sample holds a few counts of this clone. The chain recombines TRBV30 with TRBJ1-2; D remains unclear. Germline V gene lookup returns CDR1 GTSNPN and CDR2 SVGIG (reference sequence). This CDR3 is 13 amino acids long. Trimming shortened V by 0 bases and J by 7 bases, and 12 bases separated the two germline ends. In nucleotides, the CDR3 is TGTGCCTGGAGTGTACTCGAGGGTGCTGGCTACACCTTC. The encoded protein is CAWSVLEGAGYTF.

A single count supports this clone. The chain has TRBV5-1 and TRBJ2-5, with TRBD1 matching over 8 bases. The CDR3 has 16 residues. V gave up 0 bases and J gave up 5 bases; unmatched junction bases: 9. Per germline, CDR1 SGHRS and CDR2 YFSETQ. CDR3 coding DNA: TGCGCCAGCAGCTTGGAGAGGACAGGGCAGGGGGAGACCCAGTACTTC. The encoded protein is CASSLERTGQGETQYF.

This clone was observed once. The V gene is TRBV9, the J gene TRBJ2-1, with D possibly TRBD1 on 7 matching bases. The length of the CDR3 is 15 residues. V was pared by 3 bases and J by 9 bases, with 19 bases between. Germline V CDR1 and CDR2: SGDLS, YYNGEE. This CDR3 is CASSAYGAQGGEQFF. CDR3 nucleotide sequence: TGTGCCAGCAGCGCCTATGGGGCCCAGGGGGGTGAGCAGTTCTTC. Drawing the rest from reference TRBV9 and TRBJ2-1, the complete variable domain is DSGVTQTPKHLITATGQRVTLRCSPRSGDLSVYWYQQSLDQGLQFLIQYYNGEERAKGNILERFSAQQFPDLHSELNLSSLELGDSALYFCASSAYGAQGGEQFFGPGTRLTVL.

The J gene is TRBJ2-1, the V gene TRBV30; D remains unclear. Between the trimmed V and J ends, which lost 6 bases and 6 bases, there was a span of 24 bases. The germline V gene encodes CDR1 GTSNPN and CDR2 SVGIG (reference sequence). CDR3 length: 16 residues. The CDR3 loop reads CACLTPVQFPPNEQFF. The CDR3 DNA sequence: TGTGCCTGCCTAACCCCTGTCCAATTTCCACCCAATGAGCAGTTCTTC.

This clone was picked up one time. The chain employs TRBV11-3 and TRBJ2-3; 11 positions match TRBD2. The ends lost 5 bases at V and 3 bases at J; junction bases unmatched: 7. The CDR3 runs to 16 residues. Looked up from germline, CDR1 is SGHNT and CDR2 is YENEEA. The CDR3 coding sequence is TGTGCCAGCAGCCGCCCGGGACTAGCGGTTACAGATACGCAGTATTTT. Its protein product is CASSRPGLAVTDTQYF.

This clone was observed at least ten times. The chain has TRBV7-2 and TRBJ2-7; the D gene is possibly TRBD2 (5 bases). Germline-derived CDR1 and CDR2 are SGHTA and FQGNSA. CDR3 length equals 13 residues. Trimming left V 3 bases short and J 8 bases short, with 14 bases between. This CDR3 reads CASSLGGWEKQYF. The CDR3, as DNA: TGTGCCAGCAGCTTGGGCGGGTGGGAGAAGCAGTACTTC. The entire variable domain, with the rest obtained from reference TRBV7-2 and TRBJ2-7, is as follows: GAGVSQSPSNKVTEKGKDVELRCDPISGHTALYWYRQSLGQGLEFLIYFQGNSAPDKSGLPSDRFSAERTGGSVSTLTIQRTQQEDSAVYLCASSLGGWEKQYFGPGTRLTVT.

CDR3 DNA sequence: TGTGCCAGCAGCACCACAGCCTCCTATAATTCACCCCTCCACTTT. Translating gives CASSTTASYNSPLHF. The chain couples TRBV7-9 to TRBJ1-6; D is ambiguous. V was cut by 5 bases and J by 0 bases, with 8 bases left in between. From germline, CDR1 is SEHNR and CDR2 FQNEAQ (reference sequence). This CDR3 region has 15 residues.

The chain employs TRBV6-5 and TRBJ2-3, with 11 bases lining up with TRBD2. The length of the CDR3 is 14 residues. J lost 3 bases, V lost 7 bases, and 3 bases had no gene match. The germline V gene encodes CDR1 MNHEY and CDR2 SVGAGI. In nucleotides, the CDR3 is TGTGCCAGCAAAATAGCGGGAGGGACAGATACGCAGTATTTT. Protein sequence: CASKIAGGTDTQYF.

The chain combines TRBV28 with TRBJ2-2; 9 positions agree with TRBD1. The CDR3 sequence is 14 residues long. The germline CDR1 and CDR2 sequences are MDHEN and SYDVKM. V dropped 6 bases and J dropped 4; count of bases not matched to a gene: 3. The CDR3 nucleotides read TGTGCCAGCAGATCACAGGGGGCCACCGGGGAGCTGTTTTTT. Protein product: CASRSQGATGELFF.

J is TRBJ1-2 and V is TRBV21-1; the DNA was not used to check the table's D call, TRBD1. TRBV21-1 is termed a pseudogene. The CDR3 is made up of 16 amino acids. CDR3 loop: CASSKEPDRGRYGYTF. The CDR3 DNA sequence: TGTGCCAGCAGCAAAGAACCGGACAGGGGGAGGTATGGCTACACCTTC.

This chain joins TRBV29-1 and TRBJ2-7, with no clear D. This CDR3 spans 13 amino acids. Germline values: CDR1 SQVTM, CDR2 ANQGSEA. The V and J ends lost 6 bases and 1 base respectively, with 13 bases between them. In DNA form, the CDR3 reads TGCAGCGTAGCACCGACACTTTCCTACGAGCAGTACTTC. It codes for CSVAPTLSYEQYF.

This chain joins TRBV5-6 and TRBJ2-1; 11 bases are shared with TRBD2. CDR1 SGHDT and CDR2 YYEEEE come from the germline V gene. The CDR3 extends over 12 amino acids. Losses at the gene ends were 4 bases for V and 13 bases for J; bases not matched to a gene: 4. The CDR3 sequence is CASSRGLAAQFF. CDR3 nucleotide sequence: TGTGCCAGCAGCCGGGGACTAGCGGCTCAGTTCTTC.

The chain couples TRBV7-8 to TRBJ1-2; perhaps TRBD1 as D (6 bases). Germline CDR1 is SGHVS and CDR2 is FQNEAQ. Trimming removed 5 bases from V and 3 bases from J, with 25 bases in between. This CDR3 is 18 amino acids long. The CDR3 sequence: CASSPYMDSGEPYYGYTF. The CDR3 coding sequence is TGTGCCAGCAGCCCCTACATGGACAGCGGAGAGCCGTACTATGGCTACACCTTC.

This chain uses TRBV4-2 with TRBJ1-6, with D unclear. The CDR3 is made up of 16 amino acids. The V end lost 7 bases, the J end lost 11 bases, and 24 bases lay between the germline ends. Germline assignment: CDR1 LGHNA and CDR2 YNFKEQ. The DNA for the CDR3 is TGTGCCAGCACCCGAAGAGGCAGTCTCGTATATCCACCCCTCCACTTT. Its protein product is CASTRRGSLVYPPLHF.

The chain combines TRBV6-1 with TRBJ2-1; 7 bases agree with TRBD1. The CDR3 extends over 11 amino acids. V lost 6 bases to trimming and J lost 8 bases; unmatched junction nucleotides: 1. Looked up from germline, CDR1 is MNHNS and CDR2 is SASEGT. Written as DNA, the CDR3 is TGTGCCAGCAGAGACAGGGATGAGCAGTTCTTC. Translating it yields CASRDRDEQFF.